This T cell receptor (beta chain) was recorded in a study of blood T cell repertoires in COVID-19. Whole-study context: Material from acute and convalescent COVID-19 was sourced from the United States, Italy and Spain.

CDR1 and CDR2 (germline): SGHRS, YFSETQ. J was trimmed by 0 bases and V by 4 bases; bases with no gene match: 3. The CDR3 contains 14 residues. Only in-frame clones appear in the TCRdb table, and some are missing; sequencing was by immunoSEQ multiplex PCR. Of some 210,000 clones listed, around 81% are singletons. The TCR was taken from a woman between 45 and 65 years old with acute COVID-19. The rearrangement uses TRBV5-1 and TRBJ1-2, with 7 nucleotides matching TRBD1. The sample was PBMCs or T cells enriched from blood (not recorded which). The CDR3 region has the DNA TGCGCCAGCAGCCGGGACAGTTCTAACTATGGCTACACCTTC. It specifies CASSRDSSNYGYTF.